This TCR beta chain was observed in a study of blood T cell repertoires in COVID-19. Study as a whole: COVID-19 samples collected from the United States, Italy and Spain covered acute and convalescent phases. T cells, B-cell-depleted T cells, or PBMCs supplied cDNA or gDNA.

This CDR3 has 15 residues. CDR1 is MDHEN, CDR2 SYDVKM, per germline. V was pared by 3 bases and J by 10 bases, with 9 bases of the junction left unmatched. Authors' analysis steps: Estimates of nucleated cell counts were drawn from the amplification of reference gene primers. Here immunoSEQ multiplex PCR was the method, and the copy in TCRdb shows in-frame clones only, minus some. That table gives V, J and clone size, and the DNA gave D and trimming. The sample contains approximately 150,000 clones, 75% to 90% of which appear only once. Sequencing input: peripheral blood. The clonotype was recovered from a human donor in a cohort sampled during active COVID-19. This chain uses TRBV28 with TRBJ1-6, with 7 bases aligning to TRBD1. CDR3 region: CASSFADRVLSPLHF. CDR3 DNA sequence: TGTGCCAGCAGTTTTGCAGACAGGGTTTTATCACCCCTCCACTTT.